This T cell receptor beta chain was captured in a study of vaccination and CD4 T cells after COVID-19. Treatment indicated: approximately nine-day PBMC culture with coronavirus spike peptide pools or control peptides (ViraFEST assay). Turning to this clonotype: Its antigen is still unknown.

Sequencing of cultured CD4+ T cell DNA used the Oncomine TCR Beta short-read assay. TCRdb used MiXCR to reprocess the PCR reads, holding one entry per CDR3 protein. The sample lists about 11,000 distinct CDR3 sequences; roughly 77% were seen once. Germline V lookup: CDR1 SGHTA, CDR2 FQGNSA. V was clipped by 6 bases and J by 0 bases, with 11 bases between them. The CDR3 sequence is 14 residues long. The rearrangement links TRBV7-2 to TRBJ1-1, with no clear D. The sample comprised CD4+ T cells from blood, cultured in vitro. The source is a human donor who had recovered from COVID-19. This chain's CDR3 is CASRFGRLNTEAFF. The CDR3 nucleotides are TGTGCCAGCAGGTTCGGCAGGCTGAACACTGAAGCTTTCTTT. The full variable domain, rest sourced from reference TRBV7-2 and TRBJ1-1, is GAGVSQSPSNKVTEKGKDVELRCDPISGHTALYWYRQSLGQGLEFLIYFQGNSAPDKSGLPSDRFSAERTGGSVSTLTIQRTQQEDSAVYLCASRFGRLNTEAFFGQGTRLTVV.